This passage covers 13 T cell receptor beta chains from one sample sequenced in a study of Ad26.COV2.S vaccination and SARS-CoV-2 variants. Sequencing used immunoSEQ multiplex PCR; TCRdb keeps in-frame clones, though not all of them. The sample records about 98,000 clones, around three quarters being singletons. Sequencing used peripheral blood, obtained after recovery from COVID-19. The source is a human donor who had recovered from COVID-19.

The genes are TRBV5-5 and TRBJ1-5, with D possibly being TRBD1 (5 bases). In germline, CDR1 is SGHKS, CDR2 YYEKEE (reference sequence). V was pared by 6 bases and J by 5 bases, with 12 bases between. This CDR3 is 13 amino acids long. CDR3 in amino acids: CASTNDSHQPQHF. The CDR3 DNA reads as TGTGCCAGCACCAACGACAGCCATCAGCCCCAGCATTTT.

Here the CDR3 DNA reads TGTGCCAGCTTTGGACAGCCGAACACCGGGGAGCTGTTTTTT. Amino acids: CASFGQPNTGELFF. The V call is TRBV6-5, the J call TRBJ2-2; a possible D gene is TRBD1 (6 bases). The germline V and J ends were trimmed by 8 bases and 0 bases, with 10 bases remaining between them. The germline gives CDR1 MNHEY, CDR2 SVGAGI. This CDR3 has 14 amino acids.

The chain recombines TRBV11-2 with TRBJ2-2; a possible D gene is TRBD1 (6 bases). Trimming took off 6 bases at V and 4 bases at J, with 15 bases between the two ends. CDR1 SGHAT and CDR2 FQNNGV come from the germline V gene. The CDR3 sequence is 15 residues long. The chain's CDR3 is CASSQDRLLTGELFF. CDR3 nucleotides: TGTGCCAGCAGTCAGGACAGACTGCTCACCGGGGAGCTGTTTTTT.

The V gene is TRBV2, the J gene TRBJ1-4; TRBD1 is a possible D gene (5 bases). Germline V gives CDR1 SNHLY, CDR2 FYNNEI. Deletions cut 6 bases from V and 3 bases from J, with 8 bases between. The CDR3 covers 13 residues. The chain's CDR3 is CASRRGPNEKLFF. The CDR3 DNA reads TGTGCCAGCAGAAGGGGCCCTAATGAAAAACTGTTTTTT.

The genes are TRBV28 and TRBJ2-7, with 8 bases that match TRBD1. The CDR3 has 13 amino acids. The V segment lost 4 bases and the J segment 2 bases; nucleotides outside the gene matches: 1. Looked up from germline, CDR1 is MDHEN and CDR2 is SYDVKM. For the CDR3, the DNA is TGTGCCAGCAGTTGGACAGGGCCCTACGAGCAGTACTTC. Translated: CASSWTGPYEQYF.

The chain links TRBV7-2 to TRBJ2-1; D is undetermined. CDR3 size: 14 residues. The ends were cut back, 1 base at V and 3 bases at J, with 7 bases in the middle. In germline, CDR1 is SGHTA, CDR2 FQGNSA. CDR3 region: CASSLDPHYNEQFF. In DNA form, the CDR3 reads TGTGCCAGCAGCTTAGATCCCCACTACAATGAGCAGTTCTTC.

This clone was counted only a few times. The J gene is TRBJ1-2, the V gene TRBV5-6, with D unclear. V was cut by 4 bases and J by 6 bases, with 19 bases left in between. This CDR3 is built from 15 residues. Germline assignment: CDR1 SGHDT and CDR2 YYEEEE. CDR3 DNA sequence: TGTGCCAGCAGCCGACCGGACCCATTTATAGATGGCTACACCTTC. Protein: CASSRPDPFIDGYTF.

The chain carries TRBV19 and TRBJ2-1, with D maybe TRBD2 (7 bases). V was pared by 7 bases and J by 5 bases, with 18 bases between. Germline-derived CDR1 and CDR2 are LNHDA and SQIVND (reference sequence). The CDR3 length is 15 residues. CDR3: CASIDWGGADNEQFF. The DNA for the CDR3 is TGTGCCAGTATTGATTGGGGGGGGGCCGACAATGAGCAGTTCTTC.

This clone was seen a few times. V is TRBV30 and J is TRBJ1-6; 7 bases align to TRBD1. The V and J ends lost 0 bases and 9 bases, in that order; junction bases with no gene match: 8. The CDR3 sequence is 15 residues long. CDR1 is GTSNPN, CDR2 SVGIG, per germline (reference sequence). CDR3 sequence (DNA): TGTGCCTGGAGTGTACTACGGCAGGGGGGTTCACCCCTCCACTTT. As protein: CAWSVLRQGGSPLHF.

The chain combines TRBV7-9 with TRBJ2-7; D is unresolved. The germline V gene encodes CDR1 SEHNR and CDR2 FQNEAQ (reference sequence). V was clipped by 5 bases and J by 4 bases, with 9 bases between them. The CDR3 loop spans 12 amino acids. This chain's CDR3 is CASSPGPYEQYF. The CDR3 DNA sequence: TGTGCCAGCAGCCCCGGACCTTACGAGCAGTACTTC.

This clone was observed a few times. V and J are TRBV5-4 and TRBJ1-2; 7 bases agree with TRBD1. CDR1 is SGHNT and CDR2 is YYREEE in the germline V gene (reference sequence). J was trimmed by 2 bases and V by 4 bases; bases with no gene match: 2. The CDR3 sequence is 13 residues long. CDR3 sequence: CASSRDSNYGYTF. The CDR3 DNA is TGTGCCAGCAGCCGGGACAGCAACTATGGCTACACCTTC.

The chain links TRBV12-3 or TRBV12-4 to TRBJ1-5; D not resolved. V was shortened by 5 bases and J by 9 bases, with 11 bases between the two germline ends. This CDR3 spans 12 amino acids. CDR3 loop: CASSAGLLPQHF. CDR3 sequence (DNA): TGTGCCAGCAGTGCAGGACTATTGCCCCAGCATTTT.

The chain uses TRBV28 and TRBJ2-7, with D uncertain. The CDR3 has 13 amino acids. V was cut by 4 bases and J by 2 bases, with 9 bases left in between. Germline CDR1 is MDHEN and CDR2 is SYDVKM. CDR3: CASSSTLTYEQYF. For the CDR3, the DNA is TGTGCCAGCAGTTCGACACTTACCTACGAGCAGTACTTC.